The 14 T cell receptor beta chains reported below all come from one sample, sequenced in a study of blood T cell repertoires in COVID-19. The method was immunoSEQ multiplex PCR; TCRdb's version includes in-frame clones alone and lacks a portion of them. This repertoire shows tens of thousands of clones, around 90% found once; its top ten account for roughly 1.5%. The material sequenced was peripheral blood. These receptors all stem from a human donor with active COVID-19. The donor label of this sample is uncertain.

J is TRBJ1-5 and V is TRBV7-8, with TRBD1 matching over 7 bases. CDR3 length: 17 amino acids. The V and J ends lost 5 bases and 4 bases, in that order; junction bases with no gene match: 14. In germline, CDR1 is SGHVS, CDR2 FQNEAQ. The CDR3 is CASSPQSSDRINQPQHF. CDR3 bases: TGTGCCAGCAGCCCCCAATCCTCGGACAGGATAAATCAGCCCCAGCATTTT.

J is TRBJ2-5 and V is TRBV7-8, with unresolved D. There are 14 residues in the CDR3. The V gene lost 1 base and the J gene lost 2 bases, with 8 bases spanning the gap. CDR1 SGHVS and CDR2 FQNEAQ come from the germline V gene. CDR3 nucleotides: TGTGCCAGCAGCTTAGTCCCGAGACAAGAGACCCAGTACTTC. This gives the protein CASSLVPRQETQYF.

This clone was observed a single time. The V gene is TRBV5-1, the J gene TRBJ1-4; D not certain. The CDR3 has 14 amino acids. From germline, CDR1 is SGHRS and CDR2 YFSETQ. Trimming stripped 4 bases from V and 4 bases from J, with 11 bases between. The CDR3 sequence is CASSPPGVNEKLFF. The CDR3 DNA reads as TGCGCCAGCAGCCCCCCCGGGGTTAATGAAAAACTGTTTTTT.

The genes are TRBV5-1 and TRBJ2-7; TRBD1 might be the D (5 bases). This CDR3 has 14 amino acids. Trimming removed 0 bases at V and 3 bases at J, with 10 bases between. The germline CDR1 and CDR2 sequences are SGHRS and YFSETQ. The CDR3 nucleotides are TGCGCCAGCAGCTTGGGGCTCGACAGCTACGAGCAGTACTTC. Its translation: CASSLGLDSYEQYF.

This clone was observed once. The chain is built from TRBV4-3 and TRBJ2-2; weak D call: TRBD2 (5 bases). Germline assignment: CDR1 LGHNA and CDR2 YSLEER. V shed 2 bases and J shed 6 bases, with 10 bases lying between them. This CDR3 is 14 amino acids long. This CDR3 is CASSQNAGAGELFF. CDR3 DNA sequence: TGCGCCAGCAGCCAAAATGCGGGTGCCGGGGAGCTGTTTTTT.

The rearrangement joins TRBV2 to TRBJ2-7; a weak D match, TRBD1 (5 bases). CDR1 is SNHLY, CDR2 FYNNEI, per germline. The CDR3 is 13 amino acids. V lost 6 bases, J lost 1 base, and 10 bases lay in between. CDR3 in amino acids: CASRTDNSYEQYF. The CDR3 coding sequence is TGTGCCAGCAGGACGGACAATTCCTACGAGCAGTACTTC.

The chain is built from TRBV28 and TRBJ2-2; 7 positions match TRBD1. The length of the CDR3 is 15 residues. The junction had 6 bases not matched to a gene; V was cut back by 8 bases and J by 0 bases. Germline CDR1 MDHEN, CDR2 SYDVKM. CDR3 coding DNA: TGTGCCAGCGTGACAGGGCCACCGAACACCGGGGAGCTGTTTTTT. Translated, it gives CASVTGPPNTGELFF.

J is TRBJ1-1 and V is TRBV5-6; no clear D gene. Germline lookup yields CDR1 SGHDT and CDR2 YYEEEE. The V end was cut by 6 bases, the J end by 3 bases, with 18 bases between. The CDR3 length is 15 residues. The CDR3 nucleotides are TGTGCCAGCACCACGCCCGCGGGTTGGGACACTGAAGCTTTCTTT. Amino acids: CASTTPAGWDTEAFF.

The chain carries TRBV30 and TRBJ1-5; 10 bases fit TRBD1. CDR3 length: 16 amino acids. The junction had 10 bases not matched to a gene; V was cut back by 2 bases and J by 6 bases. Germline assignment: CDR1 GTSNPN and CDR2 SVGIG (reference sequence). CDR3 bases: TGTGCCTGGAGTCAACAGGACAGGGGGTTTAGTCAGCCCCAGCATTTT. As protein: CAWSQQDRGFSQPQHF.

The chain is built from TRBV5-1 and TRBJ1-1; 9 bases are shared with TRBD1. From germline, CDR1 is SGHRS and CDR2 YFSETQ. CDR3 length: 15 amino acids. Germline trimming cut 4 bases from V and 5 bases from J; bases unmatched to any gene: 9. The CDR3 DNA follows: TGCGCCAGCAGCCCCGCCACAGGGGGCTATACTGAAGCTTTCTTT. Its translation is CASSPATGGYTEAFF.

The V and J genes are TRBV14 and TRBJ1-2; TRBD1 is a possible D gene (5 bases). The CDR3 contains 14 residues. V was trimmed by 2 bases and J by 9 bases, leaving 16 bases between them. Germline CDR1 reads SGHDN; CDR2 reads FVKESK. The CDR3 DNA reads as TGTGCCAGCAGCCAAACCGGCAGGGCCCTCAGCTACACCTTC. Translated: CASSQTGRALSYTF.

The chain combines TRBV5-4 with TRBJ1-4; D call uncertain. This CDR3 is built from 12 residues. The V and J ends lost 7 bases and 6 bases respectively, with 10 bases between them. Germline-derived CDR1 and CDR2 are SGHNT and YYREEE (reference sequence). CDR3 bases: TGTGCCAGCGGTGGGAGGGATGAAAAACTGTTTTTT. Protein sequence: CASGGRDEKLFF.

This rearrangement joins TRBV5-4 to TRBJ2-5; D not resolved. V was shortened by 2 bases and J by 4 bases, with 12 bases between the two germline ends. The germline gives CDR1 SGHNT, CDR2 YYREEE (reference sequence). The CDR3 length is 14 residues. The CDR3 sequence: CASSFPPPSETQYF. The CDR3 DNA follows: TGTGCCAGCAGCTTCCCCCCTCCCTCAGAGACCCAGTACTTC.

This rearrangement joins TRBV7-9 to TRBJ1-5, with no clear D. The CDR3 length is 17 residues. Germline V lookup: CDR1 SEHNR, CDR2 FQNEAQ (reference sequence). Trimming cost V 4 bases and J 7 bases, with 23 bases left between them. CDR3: CASSYDLVREERQPQHF. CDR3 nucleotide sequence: TGTGCCAGCAGCTACGATCTAGTTCGAGAAGAACGCCAGCCCCAGCATTTT.